This TCR beta chain is from a study of cytomegalovirus exposure and HLA in healthy donors. Study context: One earlier analysis, a look at 150 million to 200 million T cells, found about 100 million unique TCR beta sequences.

Overall study results and limits: Roughly uniform sequencing depth across donors was assumed, possibly incorrectly.

From germline, CDR1 is SNHLY and CDR2 FYNNEI. The CDR3 contains 13 residues. The trim removed 5 bases at V and 2 bases at J, leaving 3 bases unmatched. The PCR had 60 Vbeta and 13 Jbeta primers. The assay was immunoSEQ multiplex PCR, and TCRdb's table has in-frame clones only and misses some. Altogether around 170,000 clones are present, approximately 85% being singletons, with the ten largest covering about 0.78%. A few counts support this clone. Antigen: not known. The V and J genes are TRBV2 and TRBJ2-7, with TRBD1 matching over 7 bases. The TCR was taken from a woman between 18 and 29 years old in good health and CMV-seronegative. The sequencing input was PBMCs. The CDR3 DNA is TGTGCCAGCAGTAGGGACAGAGCCTACGAGCAGTACTTC. Translation gives CASSRDRAYEQYF.